The subject of this entry is one TCR beta chain. Its antigen is unidentified. The CDR3 length is 13 residues. In germline, CDR1 is SNHLY, CDR2 FYNNEI. V lost 9 bases and J lost 4; bases outside the gene matches: 7. This sample is part of a study of cytomegalovirus exposure and HLA in healthy donors. Whole-study results and caveats: Sequencing artifact likely explains a cluster of highly shared sequence variants. Three CMV-associated chains proved CMV antigen-specific in vitro. Accurate prediction of most subjects' HLA-A and HLA-B alleles from TCR beta sequences was reported. Later examination showed HLA-associated TCR beta chains had greater clonal expansion than equally common others.

It was with 60 Vbeta and 13 Jbeta primers that the PCR ran. Some clones are missing from TCRdb's copy, which holds only in-frame ones; the method was immunoSEQ multiplex PCR. This sample's table has 150,000 to 200,000 clones. This clonotype was obtained from a man younger than 45 in good health and CMV-seronegative. Sequencing input: PBMCs. V gene TRBV2 combines with J gene TRBJ2-7, with 9 bases lining up with TRBD1. The CDR3 protein is CASDTGGNYEQYF. The CDR3, as DNA: TGTGCCAGTGACACAGGGGGCAATTACGAGCAGTACTTC.